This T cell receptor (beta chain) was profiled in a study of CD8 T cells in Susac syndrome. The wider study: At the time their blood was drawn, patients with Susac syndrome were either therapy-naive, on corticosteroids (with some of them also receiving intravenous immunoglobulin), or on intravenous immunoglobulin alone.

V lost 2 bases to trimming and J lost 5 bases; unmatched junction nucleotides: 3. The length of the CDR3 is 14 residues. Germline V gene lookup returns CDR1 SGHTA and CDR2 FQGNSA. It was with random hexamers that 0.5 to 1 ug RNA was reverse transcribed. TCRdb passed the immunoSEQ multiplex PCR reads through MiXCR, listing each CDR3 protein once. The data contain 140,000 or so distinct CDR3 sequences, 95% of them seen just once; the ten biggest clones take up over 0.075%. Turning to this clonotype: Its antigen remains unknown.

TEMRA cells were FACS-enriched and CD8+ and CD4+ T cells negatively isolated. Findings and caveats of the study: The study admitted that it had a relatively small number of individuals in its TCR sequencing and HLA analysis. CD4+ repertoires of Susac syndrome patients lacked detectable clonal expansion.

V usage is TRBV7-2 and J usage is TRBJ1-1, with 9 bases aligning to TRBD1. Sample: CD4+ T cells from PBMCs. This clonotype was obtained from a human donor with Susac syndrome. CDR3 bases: TGTGCCAGCAGCTTACAAGGACAGGGGACTGAAGCTTTCTTT. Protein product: CASSLQGQGTEAFF.